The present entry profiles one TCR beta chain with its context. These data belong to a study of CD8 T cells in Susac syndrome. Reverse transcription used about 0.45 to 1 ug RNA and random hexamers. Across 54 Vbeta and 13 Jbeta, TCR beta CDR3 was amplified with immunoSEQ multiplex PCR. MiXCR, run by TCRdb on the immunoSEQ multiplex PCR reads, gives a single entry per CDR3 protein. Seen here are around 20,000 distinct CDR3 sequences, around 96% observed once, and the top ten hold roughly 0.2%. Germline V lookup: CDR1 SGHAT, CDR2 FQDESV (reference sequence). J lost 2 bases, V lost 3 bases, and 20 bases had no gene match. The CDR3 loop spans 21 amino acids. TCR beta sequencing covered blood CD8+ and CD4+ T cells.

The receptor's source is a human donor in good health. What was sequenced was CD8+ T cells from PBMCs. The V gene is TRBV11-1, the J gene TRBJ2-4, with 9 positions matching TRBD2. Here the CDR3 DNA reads TGTGCCAGCAGCTTGCCCCCTAAGGCTAGCGGGACACCTTTTTCCAAAAACATTCAGTACTTC. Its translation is CASSLPPKASGTPFSKNIQYF.